This entry lists 21 T cell receptor beta chains sequenced from one sample in a study of blood T cells in healthy people across ages. Primers used in a second PCR of roughly 6 to 12 cycles were a sample-barcoded 5' primer and a J-beta primer mix. TCRdb re-analysed the 5' RACE reads in MiXCR, keeping a single row per CDR3 protein. In the table there are over a million distinct CDR3 sequences, around 55% of which are singletons. Sequences were obtained from blood. The receptors were gathered from a man in his late teens or twenties in good health.

This clonotype was observed a few times. The V gene is TRBV28, the J gene TRBJ1-5; D not resolved. The CDR3 is 16 amino acids. Germline CDR1 MDHEN, CDR2 SYDVKM. The V gene lost 1 base and the J gene lost 0 bases, with 10 bases spanning the gap. DNA of the CDR3: TGTGCCAGCAGTTTATCAGGAAGGGATAGCAATCAGCCCCAGCATTTT. This codes for CASSLSGRDSNQPQHF. Together with reference TRBV28 and TRBJ1-5, the CDR3 gives the full variable domain: DVKVTQSSRYLVKRTGEKVFLECVQDMDHENMFWYRQDPGLGLRLIYFSYDVKMKEKGDIPEGYSVSREKKERFSLILESASTNQTSMYLCASSLSGRDSNQPQHFGDGTRLSIL.

Comments on this clonotype: This may be a read error, as it is one base from a much larger clone. The rearrangement joins TRBV20-1 to TRBJ2-7, with a possible D match to TRBD2 (5 bases). The V and J ends lost 2 bases and 1 base respectively, with 18 bases between them. Germline CDR1 is DFQATT and CDR2 is SNEGSKA (reference sequence). The CDR3 covers 16 residues. This chain's CDR3 is CSARWLEGDGSYEQYF. The CDR3 DNA is TGCAGTGCTAGATGGCTTGAGGGAGACGGATCCTACGAGCAGTACTTC.

There are a few counts of this clonotype. The CDR3 loop reads CASSPDSPGANVLTF. CDR3 bases: TGTGCCAGCAGTCCTGACAGCCCCGGGGCCAACGTCCTGACTTTC. The chain has TRBV27 and TRBJ2-6; tentatively, D is TRBD1 (5 bases). Trimming pared 5 bases from V and 4 bases from J, leaving 12 bases between. This CDR3 region has 15 residues. Germline CDR1 is MNHEY and CDR2 is SMNVEV (reference sequence). Variable domain in full (rest from reference TRBV27 and TRBJ2-6): EAQVTQNPRYLITVTGKKLTVTCSQNMNHEYMSWYRQDPGLGLRQIYYSMNVEVTDKGDVPEGYKVSRKEKRNFPLILESPSPNQTSLYFCASSPDSPGANVLTFGAGSRLTVL.

This rearrangement joins TRBV5-1 to TRBJ1-3; D is ambiguous. Trimming removed 7 bases at V and 1 base at J, with 15 bases between. The V gene's germline CDR1 is SGHRS and CDR2 YFSETQ. This CDR3 contains 15 residues. The CDR3 bases are TGCGCCAGCCGGCAGACATCCCTATCTGGAAACACCATATATTTT. This codes for CASRQTSLSGNTIYF.

As for this clonotype: This may come from a read error, since a much larger clone is one base off. This chain connects TRBV20-1 to TRBJ2-5, with 7 bases lining up with TRBD2. The J segment lost 11 bases and the V segment lost 2 bases, leaving 26 bases of the junction unmatched. The CDR3 is 18 amino acids. In germline, CDR1 is DFQATT, CDR2 SNEGSKA (reference sequence). CDR3 nucleotides: TGCAGTGCTAGAAAATGGGGGAAAAGCGGGGCAAACTACAATGAGCAGTACTTC. Translated: CSARKWGKSGANYNEQYF.

The CDR3 region is CASSQAGLLLSYTDTQYF. CDR3 sequence (DNA): TGTGCCAGCAGCCAAGCGGGTCTGCTCCTCTCCTACACAGATACGCAGTATTTT. The chain couples TRBV3-1 to TRBJ2-3; D gene ambiguous. Trimming took 1 base from V and 2 from J, leaving 19 bases between them. The CDR3 loop spans 18 amino acids. In germline, CDR1 is LGHDT, CDR2 YNNKEL (reference sequence).

The gene calls are TRBV12-3 or TRBV12-4 and TRBJ2-1; 8 positions match TRBD1. The CDR3 has 15 amino acids. With 7 bases clipped from V and 6 bases from J, the junction kept 11 bases outside the gene matches. CDR3 bases: TGTGCCAGCAACGGACAGGGTGGGCCATTCAATGAGCAGTTCTTC. Translating it yields CASNGQGGPFNEQFF.

The gene calls are TRBV7-6 and TRBJ2-3, with TRBD2 matching 9 bases. Germline CDR1 SGHVS, CDR2 FNYEAQ. V was pared by 4 bases and J by 1 base, with 6 bases of the junction left unmatched. The CDR3 length is 16 residues. The CDR3 loop reads CASSSGLASRTDTQYF. Written as DNA, the CDR3 is TGTGCCAGCAGCTCGGGACTAGCTTCCCGCACAGATACGCAGTATTTT.

This clonotype occurred a few times. The chain is built from TRBV12-3 or TRBV12-4 and TRBJ1-2; D is uncertain. The CDR3 has 15 amino acids. Trimming removed 1 base from V and 0 bases from J, with 9 bases in between. CDR3 residues: CASSLGGSSNYGYTF. CDR3 coding DNA: TGTGCCAGCAGTTTAGGTGGCTCATCTAACTATGGCTACACCTTC.

This rearrangement joins TRBV7-2 to TRBJ2-7; 9 positions match TRBD2. V lost 5 bases, J lost 5 bases, and 10 bases stayed unmatched. CDR1 is SGHTA and CDR2 is FQGNSA in the germline V gene. CDR3 length: 15 amino acids. In DNA, the CDR3 is TGTGCCAGCAGCACCGTAGCGGGAGAGGTGGACGAGCAGTACTTC. Protein: CASSTVAGEVDEQYF.

The J gene is TRBJ2-1, the V gene TRBV24-1; 10 bases match TRBD2. The junction had 5 bases not matched to a gene; V was cut back by 8 bases and J by 8 bases. The CDR3 covers 13 residues. Germline CDR1 KGHDR, CDR2 SFDVKD. CDR3: CATMSGRADEQFF. DNA for the CDR3: TGTGCCACCATGAGCGGGAGGGCCGATGAGCAGTTCTTC.

V is TRBV6-5 and J is TRBJ1-5; D unclear. CDR1 and CDR2 from the germline V gene are MNHEY and SVGAGI. The CDR3 is made up of 16 amino acids. V lost 0 bases and J 5 bases, leaving 14 bases between the germline ends. The CDR3 here is CASSYSGWQAHQPQHF. CDR3 nucleotide sequence: TGTGCCAGCAGTTACTCGGGCTGGCAGGCCCATCAGCCCCAGCATTTT.

The DNA of the CDR3 is TGTGCCAGCACCAAAGCCCCCCGCGTGGTTTCCTACGAGCAGTACTTC. Its translation is CASTKAPRVVSYEQYF. This rearrangement joins TRBV27 to TRBJ2-7; no definite D call. CDR1 is MNHEY and CDR2 is SMNVEV in the germline V gene (reference sequence). V was clipped by 7 bases and J by 1 base, with 20 bases between them. The CDR3 sequence is 16 residues long.

The V gene is TRBV6-5, the J gene TRBJ2-7; weak D call: TRBD1 (5 bases). Germline loops: CDR1 MNHEY, CDR2 SVGAGI. The V end lost 5 bases, the J end lost 5 bases, and 13 bases lay between the germline ends. There are 13 residues in the CDR3. The CDR3: CASSAWAGHEQYF. The CDR3, as DNA: TGTGCCAGCAGTGCCTGGGCAGGGCACGAGCAGTACTTC.

This chain joins TRBV12-3 or TRBV12-4 and TRBJ1-5, with D uncertain. V lost 3 bases, J lost 0 bases, and 3 bases lay in between. The CDR3 runs 13 residues. The CDR3 bases are TGTGCCAGCAGTTTTTATAGCAATCAGCCCCAGCATTTT. Translated, it gives CASSFYSNQPQHF.

This clonotype was picked up a small number of times. The V and J genes are TRBV7-9 and TRBJ2-3; 8 nucleotides agree with TRBD2. Germline CDR1 reads SEHNR; CDR2 reads FQNEAQ (reference sequence). V trimming: 3 bases; J trimming: 6 bases; junction bases outside the gene matches: 11. CDR3 length: 16 residues. CDR3 loop: CASSFPTAGVGDTQYF. CDR3 nucleotide sequence: TGTGCCAGCAGCTTCCCGACAGCGGGAGTAGGTGATACGCAGTATTTT.

CDR3 bases: TGTGCCTGGAGTGGGGACAGGGGCCAGCCCCAGCATTTT. This codes for CAWSGDRGQPQHF. This chain links TRBV30 with TRBJ1-5, with TRBD1 identical over 10 bases. V lost 1 base to trimming and J lost 7 bases; unmatched junction nucleotides: 1. This CDR3 spans 13 amino acids. CDR1 is GTSNPN, CDR2 SVGIG, per germline (reference sequence).

A few counts support this clonotype. This chain uses TRBV20-1 with TRBJ2-7, with 7 bases fitting TRBD2. Per the germline V gene, CDR1 is DFQATT and CDR2 is SNEGSKA (reference sequence). V lost 4 bases to trimming and J lost 2 bases; unmatched junction nucleotides: 8. The CDR3 runs to 14 residues. CDR3: CSANPSGDPYEQYF. The DNA for the CDR3 is TGCAGTGCTAATCCTAGCGGAGACCCCTACGAGCAGTACTTC.

This chain joins TRBV3-1 and TRBJ1-4, with D possibly being TRBD1 (5 bases). The CDR3 runs to 17 residues. The V gene's germline CDR1 is LGHDT and CDR2 YNNKEL (reference sequence). The V end was cut by 1 base, the J end by 6 bases, with 18 bases between. The CDR3 protein is CASSQVRAGRVDEKLFF. CDR3 nucleotides: TGTGCCAGCAGCCAAGTAAGGGCAGGGAGGGTGGATGAAAAACTGTTTTTT.

The chain links TRBV28 to TRBJ2-4; 7 bases line up with TRBD1. This CDR3 is 15 amino acids long. V trimming: 5 bases; J trimming: 3 bases; junction bases outside the gene matches: 7. Looked up from germline, CDR1 is MDHEN and CDR2 is SYDVKM. CDR3 protein: CASSLPTGFKNIQYF. Written as DNA, the CDR3 is TGTGCCAGCAGTCTACCGACAGGGTTCAAAAACATTCAGTACTTC.

This chain links TRBV20-1 with TRBJ2-3; D is uncertain. This CDR3 is 15 amino acids long. Germline assignment: CDR1 DFQATT and CDR2 SNEGSKA (reference sequence). The V end lost 2 bases, the J end lost 2 bases, and 14 bases lay between the germline ends. CDR3 DNA: TGCAGTGCTAGACCCGACTGGGGATCCACAGATACGCAGTATTTT. Its protein is CSARPDWGSTDTQYF.